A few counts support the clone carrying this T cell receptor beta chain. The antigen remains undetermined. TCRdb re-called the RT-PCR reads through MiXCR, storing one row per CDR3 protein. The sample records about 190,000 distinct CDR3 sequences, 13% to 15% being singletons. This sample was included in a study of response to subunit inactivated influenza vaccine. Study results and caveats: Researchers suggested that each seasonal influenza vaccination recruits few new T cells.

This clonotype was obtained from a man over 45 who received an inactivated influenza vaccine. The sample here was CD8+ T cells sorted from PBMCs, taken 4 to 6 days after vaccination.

The CDR3 spells CASSLTSGTSYEQYF. In DNA form, the CDR3 reads TGTGCCAGCAGCTTGACTAGCGGAACCTCCTACGAGCAGTACTTC. The rearrangement uses TRBV7-2 and TRBJ2-7; 9 bases align to TRBD2. Germline CDR1 is SGHTA and CDR2 is FQGNSA. CDR3 length: 15 residues. Unmatched junction bases numbered 3, after V lost 3 bases and J lost 0 bases.